These 28 T cell receptor beta chains were sequenced from one sample in a study of blood T cell repertoires in COVID-19. Assay: immunoSEQ multiplex PCR; the TCRdb copy retains only in-frame clones and omits some. The sample includes about 80,000 clones, roughly three quarters seen only once; the top ten take more than 15%. Material for sequencing was peripheral blood. The receptors stem from a man between 65 and 79 years old with active or convalescent COVID-19.

V and J are TRBV7-8 and TRBJ2-5; 9 bases align to TRBD1. The germline V gene encodes CDR1 SGHVS and CDR2 FQNEAQ. There are 15 residues in the CDR3. V gave up 5 bases and J gave up 3 bases; unmatched junction bases: 7. CDR3 protein: CASSHNRDREETQYF. The CDR3 DNA reads as TGTGCCAGCAGCCACAACCGGGACAGGGAAGAGACCCAGTACTTC.

The gene calls are TRBV3-1 (or the pseudogene TRBV3-2) and TRBJ2-7; perhaps TRBD2 as D (6 bases). The germline V and J ends were trimmed by 1 base and 2 bases, with 6 bases remaining between them. This CDR3 is built from 13 residues. Germline V gene sequence: CDR1 LGHDT, CDR2 YNNKEL (reference sequence). Here the CDR3 reads CASSQGGAYEQYF. The DNA for the CDR3 is TGTGCCAGCAGCCAAGGGGGGGCCTACGAGCAGTACTTC.

Details on this clone: This could be a read error, since a much larger clone is one nucleotide away. The chain carries TRBV18 and TRBJ1-3; possible D gene TRBD1, 5 bases. The germline V gene has CDR1 KGHSH and CDR2 LQKENI. Trimming shortened V by 3 bases and J by 3 bases, and 18 bases separated the two germline ends. This CDR3 contains 17 residues. CDR3 sequence: CASSPPPARASGNTIYF. CDR3 bases: TGTGCCAGCTCACCGCCCCCTGCCAGGGCGAGTGGAAACACCATATATTTT. The entire variable domain, with the rest obtained from reference TRBV18 and TRBJ1-3, is as follows: NAGVMQNPRHLVRRRGQEARLRCSPMKGHSHVYWYRQLPEEGLKFMVYLQKENIIDESGMPKERFSAEFPKEGPSILRIQQVVRGDSAAYFCASSPPPARASGNTIYFGEGSWLTVV.

The chain combines TRBV7-2 with TRBJ1-6; 7 bases line up with TRBD1. Germline loops: CDR1 SGHTA, CDR2 FQGNSA. V shed 3 bases, J shed 7 bases, and the junction held 6 bases outside the gene matches. The CDR3 sequence is 15 residues long. The CDR3 sequence: CASSFEGARNSPLHF. The CDR3 DNA follows: TGTGCCAGCAGCTTTGAGGGGGCCCGGAATTCACCCCTCCACTTT.

The chain carries TRBV28 and TRBJ1-6, with D uncertain. The CDR3 is made up of 14 amino acids. CDR1 and CDR2 from the germline V gene are MDHEN and SYDVKM. V gave up 6 bases and J gave up 10 bases, with 16 bases separating them. The CDR3 DNA sequence: TGTGCCAGCAGCTCACACTCTAACTACTCACCCCTCCACTTT. Amino acids: CASSSHSNYSPLHF.

This sequence joins TRBV3-1 (or the pseudogene TRBV3-2) and TRBJ1-5; D is unresolved. Germline loops: CDR1 LGHDT, CDR2 YNNKEL (reference sequence). The V end lost 0 bases, the J end lost 2 bases, and 5 bases lay between the germline ends. This CDR3 contains 14 residues. The CDR3 nucleotides read TGTGCCAGCAGCCAAGAGCCGGGCAATCAGCCCCAGCATTTT. This gives the protein CASSQEPGNQPQHF.

This clone was observed many times. The V and J genes are TRBV28 and TRBJ1-5, with D uncertain. CDR1 is MDHEN and CDR2 is SYDVKM in the germline V gene. The CDR3 sequence is 11 residues long. Trimming took off 8 bases at V and 5 bases at J, with 7 bases between the two ends. The CDR3 DNA reads as TGTGCCAGCGGGCTGTATCAGCCCCAGCATTTT. It yields the protein CASGLYQPQHF.

The gene calls are TRBV25-1 and TRBJ1-2, with 9 nucleotides matching TRBD1. V trimming: 9 bases; J trimming: 9 bases; junction bases outside the gene matches: 8. The CDR3 runs 12 residues. Germline CDR1 MGHDK, CDR2 SYGVNS. The CDR3 reads CASEQGAQSYTF. The CDR3 DNA follows: TGTGCCAGTGAACAGGGGGCTCAAAGCTACACCTTC.

This clone came up a few times. The chain is built from TRBV2 and TRBJ1-5; unclear D gene. The CDR3 consists of 14 residues. V lost 3 bases to trimming and J lost 1 base, with 7 bases between them. The V gene's germline CDR1 is SNHLY and CDR2 FYNNEI. The CDR3 loop is CASSDSVSNQPQHF. CDR3 coding DNA: TGTGCCAGCAGTGATTCCGTCAGCAATCAGCCCCAGCATTTT.

In nucleotides, the CDR3 is TGCGCCAGCAGCCTTGGGACTAGCGGGGTGGTAGATACGCAGTATTTT. It encodes CASSLGTSGVVDTQYF. The rearrangement uses TRBV5-1 and TRBJ2-3; TRBD2 agrees at 13 bases. V was clipped by 4 bases and J by 5 bases; unmatched bases: 7. CDR1 and CDR2 from the germline V gene are SGHRS and YFSETQ. The CDR3 spans 16 residues.

The chain is built from TRBV19 and TRBJ2-3; 11 bases agree with TRBD2. Germline CDR1 reads LNHDA; CDR2 reads SQIVND (reference sequence). After removal of 5 bases from V and 1 base from J, the junction contained 2 bases not matched to a gene. The CDR3 runs 15 residues. DNA for the CDR3: TGTGCCAGTAGTTTTAGCGGGGGGGGCACAGATACGCAGTATTTT. Amino acid sequence: CASSFSGGGTDTQYF.

The chain couples TRBV6-1 to TRBJ2-1; TRBD2 matches at 11 bases. This CDR3 spans 16 amino acids. V gave up 4 bases and J gave up 8 bases; unmatched junction bases: 10. Germline V gene sequence: CDR1 MNHNS, CDR2 SASEGT. The CDR3 DNA follows: TGTGCCAGCAGTGCCTTGGGTAGCGGGGGGGTTCATGAGCAGTTCTTC. Amino acids: CASSALGSGGVHEQFF.

The J gene is TRBJ1-2, the V gene TRBV5-4; D is unresolved. V shed 5 bases and J shed 8 bases, with 22 bases lying between them. CDR1 SGHNT and CDR2 YYREEE come from the germline V gene (reference sequence). The length of the CDR3 is 15 residues. CDR3 sequence (DNA): TGTGCCAGCAGGCACTCCGAAGAACCTGGAGGGGGCTACACCTTC. This gives the protein CASRHSEEPGGGYTF. Looking up the rest from reference TRBV5-4 and TRBJ1-2 gives the full variable domain: ETGVTQSPTHLIKTRGQQVTLRCSSQSGHNTVSWYQQALGQGPQFIFQYYREEENGRGNFPPRFSGLQFPNYSSELNVNALELDDSALYLCASRHSEEPGGGYTFGSGTRLTVV.

The gene calls are TRBV28 and TRBJ2-6; no clear D gene. The V gene's germline CDR1 is MDHEN and CDR2 SYDVKM. Trimming cost V 4 bases and J 1 base, with 8 bases left between them. The CDR3 has 15 amino acids. CDR3 in amino acids: CASSSSMSGANVLTF. The CDR3 coding sequence is TGTGCCAGCAGTTCCAGTATGTCTGGGGCCAACGTCCTGACTTTC.

This clone was counted a single time. The chain links TRBV29-1 to TRBJ2-5; TRBD1 is a possible D gene (5 bases). CDR3 size: 13 residues. Germline CDR1 is SQVTM and CDR2 is ANQGSEA. V shed 8 bases and J shed 4 bases, with 17 bases lying between them. The CDR3 region is CSTTTGTGETQYF. In nucleotides, the CDR3 is TGCAGCACGACAACAGGAACGGGAGAGACCCAGTACTTC.

This rearrangement joins TRBV14 to TRBJ2-7; 10 nucleotides agree with TRBD2. The CDR3 length is 15 residues. The trim removed 4 bases at V and 0 bases at J, leaving 3 bases unmatched. Germline V lookup: CDR1 SGHDN, CDR2 FVKESK. The CDR3 sequence: CASSLAGGFSYEQYF. For the CDR3, the DNA is TGTGCCAGCAGCCTAGCGGGGGGCTTCTCCTACGAGCAGTACTTC.

In its sample, this clone was seen a few times. The V gene is TRBV6-5, the J gene TRBJ1-2, with a tentative D call TRBD1 (6 bases). CDR1 is MNHEY, CDR2 SVGAGI, per germline. This CDR3 spans 13 amino acids. Deletions cut 8 bases from V and 5 bases from J, with 15 bases between. The DNA of the CDR3 is TGTGCCAGCCAGGACACCAGGGGATATGGCTACACCTTC. This translates into CASQDTRGYGYTF.

This chain joins TRBV6-5 and TRBJ2-3; 9 bases align to TRBD1. This CDR3 comprises 15 residues. V was clipped by 5 bases and J by 0 bases; unmatched bases: 3. The V gene's germline CDR1 is MNHEY and CDR2 SVGAGI. The CDR3 reads CASSRQGVSTDTQYF. CDR3 DNA: TGTGCCAGCAGTCGACAGGGGGTTAGCACAGATACGCAGTATTTT.

J is TRBJ2-5 and V is TRBV24-1; 7 bases align to TRBD1. Losses at the gene ends were 1 base for V and 4 bases for J; bases not matched to a gene: 8. The CDR3 has 16 residues. Germline CDR1 reads KGHDR; CDR2 reads SFDVKD. As DNA, the CDR3 is TGTGCCACCAGTGATTTCTTCGGGGACAGTAGAGAGACCCAGTACTTC. It is translated as CATSDFFGDSRETQYF.

This clone was detected ten times or more. The genes are TRBV27 and TRBJ2-2; D is perhaps TRBD2 (6 bases). V lost 6 bases and J lost 6, with 14 bases in between. Germline assignment: CDR1 MNHEY and CDR2 SMNVEV (reference sequence). CDR3 length equals 14 residues. The CDR3 region is CASRAQPGAGELFF. CDR3 DNA: TGTGCCAGCAGAGCCCAGCCGGGGGCCGGGGAGCTGTTTTTT.

This clone was observed a handful of times. This sequence joins TRBV6-2 or TRBV6-3 and TRBJ2-1, with D tentatively TRBD2 (5 bases). The V gene's germline CDR1 is MNHEY and CDR2 SVGEGT. V gave up 5 bases and J gave up 8 bases, with 13 bases separating them. The CDR3 consists of 13 residues. CDR3 coding DNA: TGTGCCAGCAGTCGTCGGGGTTTCTATGAGCAGTTCTTC. Protein product: CASSRRGFYEQFF.

This chain uses TRBV5-8 with TRBJ2-2, with TRBD2 matching 9 bases. V dropped 1 base and J dropped 3; count of bases not matched to a gene: 1. The CDR3 is made up of 15 amino acids. Germline values: CDR1 SGHTS, CDR2 YDEGEE. The chain's CDR3 is CASSLLAGYTGELFF. CDR3 in DNA: TGTGCCAGCAGCTTGCTAGCGGGGTACACCGGGGAGCTGTTTTTT.

This chain links TRBV30 with TRBJ2-5; TRBD2 agrees at 11 bases. Germline values: CDR1 GTSNPN, CDR2 SVGIG (reference sequence). The CDR3 covers 15 residues. J gave up 5 bases and V 0 bases, and 5 bases lay outside the gene matches. CDR3 amino acids: CAWSVLAGAGETQYF. Here the CDR3 DNA reads TGTGCCTGGAGTGTACTAGCGGGGGCCGGGGAGACCCAGTACTTC.

This chain joins TRBV18 and TRBJ1-1; no clear D. V lost 2 bases and J 1 base, leaving 5 bases between the germline ends. This CDR3 has 13 amino acids. Germline CDR1 and CDR2: KGHSH and LQKENI. This CDR3 is CASSPTTNTEAFF. The DNA of the CDR3 is TGTGCCAGCTCACCAACAACGAACACTGAAGCTTTCTTT.

A few counts support this clone. Compared with germline, one end of the junction differs, possibly owing to a read error. J is TRBJ2-3 and V is TRBV5-1, with TRBD1 identical over 8 bases. The CDR3 is made up of 16 amino acids. Germline V lookup: CDR1 SGHRS, CDR2 YFSETQ. The CDR3 nucleotides read TGCGCCAGCAGGGACGCGGGCGGGACAGGCACATATACGCAGTATTTT. It translates to CASRDAGGTGTYTQYF.

V usage is TRBV28 and J usage is TRBJ2-7; a possible D gene is TRBD2 (6 bases). This CDR3 spans 14 amino acids. CDR1 is MDHEN and CDR2 is SYDVKM in the germline V gene. V was cut by 6 bases and J by 0 bases, with 12 bases left in between. As DNA, the CDR3 is TGTGCCAGCAGGCGGGGTGGAACCTCCTACGAGCAGTACTTC. Protein sequence: CASRRGGTSYEQYF.

The chain recombines TRBV5-1 with TRBJ2-3; 7 nucleotides agree with TRBD2. This CDR3 has 15 residues. The J segment lost 6 bases and the V segment lost 0 bases, leaving 7 bases of the junction unmatched. Germline loops: CDR1 SGHRS, CDR2 YFSETQ. The CDR3 bases are TGCGCCAGCAGCTTGGGTCTGGGAGGGTACGATACGCAGTATTTT. Its protein is CASSLGLGGYDTQYF. The whole variable domain, filled in from reference TRBV5-1 and TRBJ2-3, reads KAGVTQTPRYLIKTRGQQVTLSCSPISGHRSVSWYQQTPGQGLQFLFEYFSETQRNKGNFPGRFSGRQFSNSRSEMNVSTLELGDSALYLCASSLGLGGYDTQYFGPGTRLTVL.

The J gene is TRBJ1-2, the V gene TRBV5-1; D might be TRBD1 (6 bases). CDR1 and CDR2 (germline): SGHRS, YFSETQ. Trimming removed 2 bases from V and 2 bases from J, with 13 bases in between. This CDR3 region has 15 residues. CDR3 DNA: TGCGCCAGCAGCTTACAACAGGGCGGCAACTATGGCTACACCTTC. Its protein product is CASSLQQGGNYGYTF.